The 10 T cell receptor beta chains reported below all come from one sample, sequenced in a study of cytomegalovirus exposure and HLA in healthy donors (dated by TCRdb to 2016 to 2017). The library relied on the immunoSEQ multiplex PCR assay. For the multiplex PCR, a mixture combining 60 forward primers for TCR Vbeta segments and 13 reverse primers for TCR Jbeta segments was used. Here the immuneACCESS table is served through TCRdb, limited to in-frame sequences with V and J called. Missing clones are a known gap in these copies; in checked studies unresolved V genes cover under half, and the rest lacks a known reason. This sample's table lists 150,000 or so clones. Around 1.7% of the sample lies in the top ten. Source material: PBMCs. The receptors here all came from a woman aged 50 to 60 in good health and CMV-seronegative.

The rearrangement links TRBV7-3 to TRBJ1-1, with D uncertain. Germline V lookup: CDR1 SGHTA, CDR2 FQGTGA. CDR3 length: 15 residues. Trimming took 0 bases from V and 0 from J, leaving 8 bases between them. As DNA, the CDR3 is TGTGCCAGCAGCTTAACGGGAGTGATGAACACTGAAGCTTTCTTT. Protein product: CASSLTGVMNTEAFF.

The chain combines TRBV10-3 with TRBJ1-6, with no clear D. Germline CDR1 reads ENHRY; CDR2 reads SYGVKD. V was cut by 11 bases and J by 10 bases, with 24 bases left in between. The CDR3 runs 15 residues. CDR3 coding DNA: TGTGCCCCTAAGGAGGGAGGAACAGTTAGATCACCCCTCCACTTT. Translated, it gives CAPKEGGTVRSPLHF.

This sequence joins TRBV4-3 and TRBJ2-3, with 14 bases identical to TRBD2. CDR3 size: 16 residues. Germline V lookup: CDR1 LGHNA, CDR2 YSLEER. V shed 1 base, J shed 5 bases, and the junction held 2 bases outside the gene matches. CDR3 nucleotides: TGCGCCAGCAGCCAAGGACTAGCGGGAGGGGGAGATACGCAGTATTTT. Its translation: CASSQGLAGGGDTQYF.

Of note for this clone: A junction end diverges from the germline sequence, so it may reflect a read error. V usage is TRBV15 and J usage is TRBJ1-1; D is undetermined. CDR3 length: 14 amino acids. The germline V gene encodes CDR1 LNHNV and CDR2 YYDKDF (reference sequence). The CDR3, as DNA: TGTGCCGCCAGCAGAGAACGGTTTAACACTGAAGCTTTCTTT. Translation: CAASRERFNTEAFF.

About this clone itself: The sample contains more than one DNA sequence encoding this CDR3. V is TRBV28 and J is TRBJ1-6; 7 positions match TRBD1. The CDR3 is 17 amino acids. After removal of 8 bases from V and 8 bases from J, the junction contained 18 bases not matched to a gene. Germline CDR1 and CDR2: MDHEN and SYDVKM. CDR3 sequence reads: CASAGQEGGLVDSPLHF. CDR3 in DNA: TGTGCCAGCGCTGGACAGGAGGGAGGATTGGTGGATTCACCCCTCCACTTT. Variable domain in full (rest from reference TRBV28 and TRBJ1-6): DVKVTQSSRYLVKRTGEKVFLECVQDMDHENMFWYRQDPGLGLRLIYFSYDVKMKEKGDIPEGYSVSREKKERFSLILESASTNQTSMYLCASAGQEGGLVDSPLHFGNGTRLTVT.

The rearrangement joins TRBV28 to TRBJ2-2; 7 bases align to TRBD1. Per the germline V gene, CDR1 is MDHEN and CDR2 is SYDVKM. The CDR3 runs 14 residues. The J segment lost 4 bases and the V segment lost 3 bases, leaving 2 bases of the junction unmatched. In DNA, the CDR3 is TGTGCCAGCAGTTTGACAGGGTCCACCGGGGAGCTGTTTTTT. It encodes CASSLTGSTGELFF.

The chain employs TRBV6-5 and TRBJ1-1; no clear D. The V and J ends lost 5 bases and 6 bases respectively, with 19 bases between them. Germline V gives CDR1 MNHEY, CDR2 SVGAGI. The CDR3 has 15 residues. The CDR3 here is CASSQAGGLIAEAFF. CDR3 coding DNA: TGTGCCAGCAGTCAGGCAGGTGGTCTGATTGCTGAAGCTTTCTTT.

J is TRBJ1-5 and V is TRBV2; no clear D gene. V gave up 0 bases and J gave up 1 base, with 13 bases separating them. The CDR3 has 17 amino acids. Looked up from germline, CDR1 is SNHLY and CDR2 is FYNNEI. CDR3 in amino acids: CASSEAGVQWSNQPQHF. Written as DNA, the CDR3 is TGTGCCAGCAGTGAAGCTGGAGTGCAGTGGAGCAATCAGCCCCAGCATTTT.

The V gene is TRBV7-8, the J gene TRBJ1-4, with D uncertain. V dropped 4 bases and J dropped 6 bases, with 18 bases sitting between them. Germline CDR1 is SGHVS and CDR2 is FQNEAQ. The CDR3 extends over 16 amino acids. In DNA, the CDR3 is TGTGCCAGCAGCTCTATTTCGCGGCTAGTGGATGAAAAACTGTTTTTT. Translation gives CASSSISRLVDEKLFF.

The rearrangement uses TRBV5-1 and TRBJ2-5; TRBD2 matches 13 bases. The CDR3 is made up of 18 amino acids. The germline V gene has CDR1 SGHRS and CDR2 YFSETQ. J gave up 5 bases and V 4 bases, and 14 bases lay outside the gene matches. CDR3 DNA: TGCGCCAGCAGCCGAAGCACTACTAGCGGGGGGGCCGGGGAGACCCAGTACTTC. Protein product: CASSRSTTSGGAGETQYF.